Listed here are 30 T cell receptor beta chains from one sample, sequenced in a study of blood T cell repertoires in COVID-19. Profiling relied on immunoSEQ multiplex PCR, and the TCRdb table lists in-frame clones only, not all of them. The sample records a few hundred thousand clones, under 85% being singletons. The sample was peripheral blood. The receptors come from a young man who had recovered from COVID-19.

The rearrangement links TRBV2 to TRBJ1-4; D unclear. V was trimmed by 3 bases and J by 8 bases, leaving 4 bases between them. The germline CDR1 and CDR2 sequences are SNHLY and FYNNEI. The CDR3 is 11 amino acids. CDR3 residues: CASSEGEKLFF. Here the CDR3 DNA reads TGTGCCAGCAGTGAGGGCGAAAAACTGTTTTTT.

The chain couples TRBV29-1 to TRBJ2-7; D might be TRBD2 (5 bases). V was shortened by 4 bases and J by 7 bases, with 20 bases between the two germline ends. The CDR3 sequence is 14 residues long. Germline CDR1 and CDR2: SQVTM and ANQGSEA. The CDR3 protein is CSVGTARADKEQYF. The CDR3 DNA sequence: TGCAGCGTTGGTACAGCGAGGGCGGATAAGGAGCAGTACTTC.

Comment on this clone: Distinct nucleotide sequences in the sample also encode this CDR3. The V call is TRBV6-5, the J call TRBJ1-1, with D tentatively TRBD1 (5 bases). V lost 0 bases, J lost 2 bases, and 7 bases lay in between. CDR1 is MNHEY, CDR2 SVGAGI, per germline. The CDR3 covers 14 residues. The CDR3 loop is CASSYSGANTEAFF. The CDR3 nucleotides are TGTGCCAGCAGTTACTCAGGGGCTAACACTGAAGCTTTCTTT.

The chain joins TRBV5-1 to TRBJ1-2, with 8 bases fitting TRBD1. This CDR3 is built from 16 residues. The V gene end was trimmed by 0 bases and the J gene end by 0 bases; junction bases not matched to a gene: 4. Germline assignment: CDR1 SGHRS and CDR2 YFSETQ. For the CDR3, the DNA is TGCGCCAGCAGCTTGGGGGGGACAGGAGCTAACTATGGCTACACCTTC. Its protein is CASSLGGTGANYGYTF. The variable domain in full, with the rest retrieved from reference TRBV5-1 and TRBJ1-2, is KAGVTQTPRYLIKTRGQQVTLSCSPISGHRSVSWYQQTPGQGLQFLFEYFSETQRNKGNFPGRFSGRQFSNSRSEMNVSTLELGDSALYLCASSLGGTGANYGYTFGSGTRLTVV.

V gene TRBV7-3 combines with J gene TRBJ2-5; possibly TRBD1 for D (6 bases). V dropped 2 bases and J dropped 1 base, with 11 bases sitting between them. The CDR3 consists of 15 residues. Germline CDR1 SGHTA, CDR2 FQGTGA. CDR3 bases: TGTGCCAGCAGCTTATTTGGGACACCCCAAGAGACCCAGTACTTC. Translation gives CASSLFGTPQETQYF.

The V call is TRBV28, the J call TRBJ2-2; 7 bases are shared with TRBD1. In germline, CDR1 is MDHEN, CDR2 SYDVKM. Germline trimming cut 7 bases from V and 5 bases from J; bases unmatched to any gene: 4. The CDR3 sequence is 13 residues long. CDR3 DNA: TGTGCCAGCAAATTGACAGGGACCGGGGAGCTGTTTTTT. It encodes CASKLTGTGELFF.

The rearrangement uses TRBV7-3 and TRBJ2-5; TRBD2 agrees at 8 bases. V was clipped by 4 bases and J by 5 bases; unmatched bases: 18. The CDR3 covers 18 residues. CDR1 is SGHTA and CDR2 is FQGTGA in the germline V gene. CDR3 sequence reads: CASSSRGGLSPNRETQYF. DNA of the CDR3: TGTGCCAGCAGCTCCCGGGGGGGCTTATCCCCCAATCGGGAGACCCAGTACTTC.

The CDR3 nucleotides are TGCAGCGGGGGACTAGCGGGGGTTAATGAGCAGTTCTTC. Its protein is CSGGLAGVNEQFF. The chain recombines TRBV29-1 with TRBJ2-1, with 14 positions matching TRBD2. Germline loops: CDR1 SQVTM, CDR2 ANQGSEA. With 7 bases clipped from V and 7 bases from J, the junction kept 3 bases outside the gene matches. There are 13 residues in the CDR3.

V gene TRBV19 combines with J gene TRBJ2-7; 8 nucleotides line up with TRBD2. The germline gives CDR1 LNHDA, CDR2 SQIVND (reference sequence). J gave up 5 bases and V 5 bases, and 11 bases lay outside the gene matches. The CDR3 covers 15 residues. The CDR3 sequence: CASSPSLSGVNEQYF. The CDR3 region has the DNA TGTGCCAGTAGTCCGTCACTTAGCGGGGTGAACGAGCAGTACTTC.

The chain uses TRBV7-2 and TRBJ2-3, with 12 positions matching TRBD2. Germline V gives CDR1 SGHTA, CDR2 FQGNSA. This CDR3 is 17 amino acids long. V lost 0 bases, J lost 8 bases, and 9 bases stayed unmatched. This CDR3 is CASSLAALAGGRVTQYF. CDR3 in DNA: TGTGCCAGCAGCTTAGCTGCACTAGCGGGGGGTCGGGTTACGCAGTATTTT. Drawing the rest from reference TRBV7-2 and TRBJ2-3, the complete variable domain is GAGVSQSPSNKVTEKGKDVELRCDPISGHTALYWYRQSLGQGLEFLIYFQGNSAPDKSGLPSDRFSAERTGGSVSTLTIQRTQQEDSAVYLCASSLAALAGGRVTQYFGPGTRLTVL.

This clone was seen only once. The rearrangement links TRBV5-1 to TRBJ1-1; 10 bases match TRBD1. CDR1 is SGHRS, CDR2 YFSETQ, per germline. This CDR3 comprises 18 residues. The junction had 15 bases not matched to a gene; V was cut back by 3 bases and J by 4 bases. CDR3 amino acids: CASSWTRPGQGIGTEAFF. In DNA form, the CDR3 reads TGCGCCAGCAGCTGGACCCGACCGGGACAGGGGATTGGCACTGAAGCTTTCTTT.

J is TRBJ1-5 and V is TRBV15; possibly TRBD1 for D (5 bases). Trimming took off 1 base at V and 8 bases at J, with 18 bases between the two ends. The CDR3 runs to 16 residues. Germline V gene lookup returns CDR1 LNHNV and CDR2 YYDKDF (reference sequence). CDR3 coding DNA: TGTGCCACCAGCAGAGTGTTGGGGGGTACGTCTGAGCCCCAGCATTTT. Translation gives CATSRVLGGTSEPQHF.

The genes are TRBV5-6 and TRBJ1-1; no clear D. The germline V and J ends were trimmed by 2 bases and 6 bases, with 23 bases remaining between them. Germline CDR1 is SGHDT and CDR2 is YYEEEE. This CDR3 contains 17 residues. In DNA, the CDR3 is TGTGCCAGCAGCTTTGGGCCAAGTAGGTCTGGAAACGCTGAAGCTTTCTTT. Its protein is CASSFGPSRSGNAEAFF.

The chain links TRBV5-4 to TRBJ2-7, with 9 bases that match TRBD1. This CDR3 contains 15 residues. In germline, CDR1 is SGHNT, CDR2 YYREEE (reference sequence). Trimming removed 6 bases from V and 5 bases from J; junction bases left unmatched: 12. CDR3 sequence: CASTHRDRELHEQYF. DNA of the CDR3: TGTGCCAGCACCCACCGGGACAGGGAATTACACGAGCAGTACTTC.

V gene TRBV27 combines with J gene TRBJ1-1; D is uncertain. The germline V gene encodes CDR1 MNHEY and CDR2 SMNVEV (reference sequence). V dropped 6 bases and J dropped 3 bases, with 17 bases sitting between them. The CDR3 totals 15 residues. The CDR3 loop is CASSPRVNLDTEAFF. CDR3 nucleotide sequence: TGTGCCAGCAGCCCTCGGGTGAATTTGGACACTGAAGCTTTCTTT.

CDR3 amino acids: CASSPEYLSTDTQYF. CDR3 nucleotides: TGTGCCAGCTCACCTGAGTACCTTAGCACAGATACGCAGTATTTT. The V gene is TRBV18, the J gene TRBJ2-3; no clear D gene. Per the germline V gene, CDR1 is KGHSH and CDR2 is LQKENI. Trimming cost V 3 bases and J 0 bases, with 10 bases left between them. CDR3 length equals 15 residues.

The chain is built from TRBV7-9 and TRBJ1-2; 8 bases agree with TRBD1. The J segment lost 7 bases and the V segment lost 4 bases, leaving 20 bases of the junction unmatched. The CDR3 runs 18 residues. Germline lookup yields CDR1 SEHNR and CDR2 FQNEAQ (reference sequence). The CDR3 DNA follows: TGTGCCAGCAGCTCCCGAAGGACAGGGCAATTATCGTTGGGTGGCTACACCTTC. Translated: CASSSRRTGQLSLGGYTF.

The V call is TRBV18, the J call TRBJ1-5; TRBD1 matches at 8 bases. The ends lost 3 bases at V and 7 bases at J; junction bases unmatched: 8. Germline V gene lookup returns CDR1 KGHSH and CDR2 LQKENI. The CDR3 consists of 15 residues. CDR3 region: CASSPRGQDRQPQHF. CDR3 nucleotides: TGTGCCAGCTCACCGCGGGGACAGGACAGGCAGCCCCAGCATTTT.

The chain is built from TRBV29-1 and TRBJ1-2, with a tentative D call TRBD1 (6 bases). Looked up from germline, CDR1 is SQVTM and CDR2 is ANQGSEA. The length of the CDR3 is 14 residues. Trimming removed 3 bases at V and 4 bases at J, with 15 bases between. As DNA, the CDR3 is TGCAGCGTTGATTTGGGACAACCGGGCTATGGCTACACCTTC. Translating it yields CSVDLGQPGYGYTF. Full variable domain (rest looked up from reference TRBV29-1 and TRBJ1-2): SAVISQKPSRDICQRGTSLTIQCQVDSQVTMMFWYRQQPGQSLTLIATANQGSEATYESGFVIDKFPISRPNLTFSTLTVSNMSPEDSSIYLCSVDLGQPGYGYTFGSGTRLTVV.

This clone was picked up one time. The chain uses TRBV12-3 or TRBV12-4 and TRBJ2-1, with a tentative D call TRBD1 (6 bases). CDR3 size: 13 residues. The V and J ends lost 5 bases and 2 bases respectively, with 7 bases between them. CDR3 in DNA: TGTGCCAGCAGTAGACAGGCCTACAATGAGCAGTTCTTC. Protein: CASSRQAYNEQFF.

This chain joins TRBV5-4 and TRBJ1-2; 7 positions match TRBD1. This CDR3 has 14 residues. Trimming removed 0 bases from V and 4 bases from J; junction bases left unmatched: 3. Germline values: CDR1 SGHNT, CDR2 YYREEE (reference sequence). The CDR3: CASSLEGGGYGYTF. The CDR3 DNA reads TGTGCCAGCAGCTTGGAAGGGGGCGGCTATGGCTACACCTTC. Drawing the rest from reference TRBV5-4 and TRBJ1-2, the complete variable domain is ETGVTQSPTHLIKTRGQQVTLRCSSQSGHNTVSWYQQALGQGPQFIFQYYREEENGRGNFPPRFSGLQFPNYSSELNVNALELDDSALYLCASSLEGGGYGYTFGSGTRLTVV.

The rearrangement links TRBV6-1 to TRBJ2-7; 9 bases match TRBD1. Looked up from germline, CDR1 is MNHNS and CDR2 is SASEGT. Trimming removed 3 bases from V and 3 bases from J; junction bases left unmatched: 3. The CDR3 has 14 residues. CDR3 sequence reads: CASSDRDRVYEQYF. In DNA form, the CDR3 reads TGTGCCAGCAGTGACCGGGACAGGGTCTACGAGCAGTACTTC.

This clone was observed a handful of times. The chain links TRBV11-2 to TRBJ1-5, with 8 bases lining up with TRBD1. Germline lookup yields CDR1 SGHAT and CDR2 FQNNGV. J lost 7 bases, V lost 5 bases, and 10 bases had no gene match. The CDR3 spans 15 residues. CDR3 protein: CASSRMAQGDQPQHF. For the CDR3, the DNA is TGTGCCAGCAGCCGTATGGCACAGGGGGACCAGCCCCAGCATTTT.

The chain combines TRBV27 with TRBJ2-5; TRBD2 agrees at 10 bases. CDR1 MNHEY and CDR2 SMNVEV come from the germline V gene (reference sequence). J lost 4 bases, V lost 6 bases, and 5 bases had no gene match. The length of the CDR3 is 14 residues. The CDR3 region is CASSPGLAVETQYF. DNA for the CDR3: TGTGCCAGCAGCCCCGGACTAGCGGTAGAGACCCAGTACTTC.

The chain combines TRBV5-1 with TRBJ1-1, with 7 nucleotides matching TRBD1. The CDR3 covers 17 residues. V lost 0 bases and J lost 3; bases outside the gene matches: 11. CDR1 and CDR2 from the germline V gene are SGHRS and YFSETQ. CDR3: CASSLGSGRGDDTEAFF. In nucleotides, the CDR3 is TGCGCCAGCAGCTTGGGTTCGGGCAGGGGGGACGACACTGAAGCTTTCTTT.

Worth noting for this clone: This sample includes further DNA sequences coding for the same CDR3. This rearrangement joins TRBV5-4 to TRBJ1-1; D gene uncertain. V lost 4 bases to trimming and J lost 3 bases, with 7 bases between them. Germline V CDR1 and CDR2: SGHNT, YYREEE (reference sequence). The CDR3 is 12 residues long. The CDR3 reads CASSLPDTEAFF. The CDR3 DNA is TGTGCCAGCAGCCTTCCGGACACTGAAGCTTTCTTT.

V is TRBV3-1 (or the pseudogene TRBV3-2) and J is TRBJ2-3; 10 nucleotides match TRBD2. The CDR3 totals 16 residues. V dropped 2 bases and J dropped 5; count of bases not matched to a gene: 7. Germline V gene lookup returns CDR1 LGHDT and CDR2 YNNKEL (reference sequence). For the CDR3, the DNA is TGTGCCAGCAGCCAAAGCGGGGGGGCGATAATAGATACGCAGTATTTT. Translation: CASSQSGGAIIDTQYF.

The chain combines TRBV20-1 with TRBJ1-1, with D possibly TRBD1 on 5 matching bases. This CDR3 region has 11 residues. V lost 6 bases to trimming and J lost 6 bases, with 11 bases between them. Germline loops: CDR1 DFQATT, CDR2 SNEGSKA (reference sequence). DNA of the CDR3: TGCAGTGCCCCTGGGGGGGCTGAAGCTTTCTTT. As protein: CSAPGGAEAFF.

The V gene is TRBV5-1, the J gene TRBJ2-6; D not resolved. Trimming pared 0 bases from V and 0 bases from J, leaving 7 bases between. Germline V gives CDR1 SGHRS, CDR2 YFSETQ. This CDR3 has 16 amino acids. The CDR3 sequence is CASSLEAVSGANVLTF. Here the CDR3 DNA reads TGCGCCAGCAGCTTGGAGGCGGTCTCTGGGGCCAACGTCCTGACTTTC.

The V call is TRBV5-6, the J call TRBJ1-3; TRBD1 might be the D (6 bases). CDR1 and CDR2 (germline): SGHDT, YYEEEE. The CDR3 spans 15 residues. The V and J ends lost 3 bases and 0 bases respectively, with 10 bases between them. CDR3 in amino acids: CASSYDRFSGNTIYF. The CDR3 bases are TGTGCCAGCAGCTACGACAGGTTCTCTGGAAACACCATATATTTT. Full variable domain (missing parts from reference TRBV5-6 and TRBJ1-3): DAGVTQSPTHLIKTRGQQVTLRCSPKSGHDTVSWYQQALGQGPQFIFQYYEEEERQRGNFPDRFSGHQFPNYSSELNVNALLLGDSALYLCASSYDRFSGNTIYFGEGSWLTVV.